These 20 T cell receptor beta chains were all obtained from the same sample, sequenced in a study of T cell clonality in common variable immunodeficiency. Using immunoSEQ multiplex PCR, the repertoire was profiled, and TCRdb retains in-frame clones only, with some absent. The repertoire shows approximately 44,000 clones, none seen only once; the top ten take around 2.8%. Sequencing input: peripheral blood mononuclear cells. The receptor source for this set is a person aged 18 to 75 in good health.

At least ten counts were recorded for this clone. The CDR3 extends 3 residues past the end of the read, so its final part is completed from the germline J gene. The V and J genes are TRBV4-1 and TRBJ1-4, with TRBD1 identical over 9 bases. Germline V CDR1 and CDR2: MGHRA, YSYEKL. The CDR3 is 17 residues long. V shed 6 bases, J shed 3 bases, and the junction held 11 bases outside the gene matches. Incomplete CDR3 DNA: TGCGCCAGCAGACCTAACTTAGGACAGGGGTCTAATGAAAAA. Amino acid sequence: CASRPNLGQGSNEK. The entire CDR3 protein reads CASRPNLGQGSNEKLFF.

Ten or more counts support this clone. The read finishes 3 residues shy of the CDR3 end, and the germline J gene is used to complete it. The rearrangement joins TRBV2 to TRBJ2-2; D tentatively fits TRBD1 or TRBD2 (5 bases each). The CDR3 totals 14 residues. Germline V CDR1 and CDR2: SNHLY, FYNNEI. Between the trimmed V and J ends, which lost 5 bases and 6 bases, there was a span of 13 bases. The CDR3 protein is CASSRGVTSGELFF. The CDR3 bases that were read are TGTGCCAGCAGTCGAGGGGTAACCTCCGGGGAG.

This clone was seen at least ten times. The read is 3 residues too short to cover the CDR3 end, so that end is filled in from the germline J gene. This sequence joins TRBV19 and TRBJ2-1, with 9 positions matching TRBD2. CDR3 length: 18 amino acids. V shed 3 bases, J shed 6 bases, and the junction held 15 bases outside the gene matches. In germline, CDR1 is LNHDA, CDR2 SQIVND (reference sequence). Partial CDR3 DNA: TGTGCCAGTAGTATCGACATCTCCCTTAGCGGGAGTACCAATGAG. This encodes CASSIDISLSGSTNE. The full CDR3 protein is CASSIDISLSGSTNEQFF.

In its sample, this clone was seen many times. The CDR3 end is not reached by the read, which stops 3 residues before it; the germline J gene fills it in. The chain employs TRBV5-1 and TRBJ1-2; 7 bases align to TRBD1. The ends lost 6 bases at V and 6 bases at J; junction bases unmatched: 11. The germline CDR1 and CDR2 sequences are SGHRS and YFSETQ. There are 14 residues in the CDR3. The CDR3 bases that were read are TGCGCCAGCACCTTTGCGACAGGGCGGGATGGC. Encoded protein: CASTFATGRDG. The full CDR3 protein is CASTFATGRDGYTF.

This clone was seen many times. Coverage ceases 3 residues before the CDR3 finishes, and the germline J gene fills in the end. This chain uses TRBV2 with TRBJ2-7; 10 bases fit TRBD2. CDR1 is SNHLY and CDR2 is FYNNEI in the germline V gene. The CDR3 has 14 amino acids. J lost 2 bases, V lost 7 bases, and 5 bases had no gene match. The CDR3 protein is CASTRTSGTYEQYF. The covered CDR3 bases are TGTGCCAGCACCCGAACTAGCGGGACCTACGAG.

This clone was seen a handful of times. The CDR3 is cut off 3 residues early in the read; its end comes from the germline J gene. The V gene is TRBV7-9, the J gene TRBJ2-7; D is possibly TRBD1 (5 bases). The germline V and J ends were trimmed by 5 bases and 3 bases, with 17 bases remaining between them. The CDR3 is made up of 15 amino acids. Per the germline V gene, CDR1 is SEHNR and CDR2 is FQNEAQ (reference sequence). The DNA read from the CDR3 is TGTGCCAGCAGCCCCGATCCAGGGAAGAACTACGAG. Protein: CASSPDPGKNYE. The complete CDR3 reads CASSPDPGKNYEQYF.

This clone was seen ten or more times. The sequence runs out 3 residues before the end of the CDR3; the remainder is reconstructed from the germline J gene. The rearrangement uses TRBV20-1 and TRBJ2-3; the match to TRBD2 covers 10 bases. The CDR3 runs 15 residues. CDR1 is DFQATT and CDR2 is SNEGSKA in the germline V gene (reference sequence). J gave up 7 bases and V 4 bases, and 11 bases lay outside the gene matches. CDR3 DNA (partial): TGCAGTGCTACTAGAGGGGCTAGCGGGGGAAATACG. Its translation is CSATRGASGGNT. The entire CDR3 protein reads CSATRGASGGNTQYF.

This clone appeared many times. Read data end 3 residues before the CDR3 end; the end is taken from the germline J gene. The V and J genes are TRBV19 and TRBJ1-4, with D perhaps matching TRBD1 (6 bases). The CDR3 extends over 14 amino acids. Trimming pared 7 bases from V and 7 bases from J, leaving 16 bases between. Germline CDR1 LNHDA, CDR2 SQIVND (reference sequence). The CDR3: CASNQQGRTEKLFF. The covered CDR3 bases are TGTGCCAGTAACCAACAGGGCAGAACTGAAAAA.

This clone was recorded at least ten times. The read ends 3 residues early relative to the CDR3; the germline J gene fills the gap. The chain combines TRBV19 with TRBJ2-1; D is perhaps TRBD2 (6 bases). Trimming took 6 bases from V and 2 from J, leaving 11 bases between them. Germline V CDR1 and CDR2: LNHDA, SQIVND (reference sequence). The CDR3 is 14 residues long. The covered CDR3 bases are TGTGCCAGTAGCTCCCGGGGGACCTACAATGAG. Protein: CASSSRGTYNE. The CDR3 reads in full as CASSSRGTYNEQFF.

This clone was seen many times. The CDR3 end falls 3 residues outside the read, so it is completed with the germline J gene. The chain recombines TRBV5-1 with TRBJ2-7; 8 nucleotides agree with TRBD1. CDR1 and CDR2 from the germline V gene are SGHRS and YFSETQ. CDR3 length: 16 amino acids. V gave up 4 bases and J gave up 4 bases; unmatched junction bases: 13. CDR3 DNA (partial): TGCGCCAGCAGCCCTAATCTGGACAGGGTCAAATACGAG. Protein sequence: CASSPNLDRVKYE. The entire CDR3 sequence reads CASSPNLDRVKYEQYF.

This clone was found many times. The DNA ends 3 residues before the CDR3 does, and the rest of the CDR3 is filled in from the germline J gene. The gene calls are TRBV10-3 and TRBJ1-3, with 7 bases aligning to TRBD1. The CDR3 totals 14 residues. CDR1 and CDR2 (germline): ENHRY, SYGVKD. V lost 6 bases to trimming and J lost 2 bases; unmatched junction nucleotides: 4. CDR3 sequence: CAIRDDRAGNTIYF. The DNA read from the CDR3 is TGTGCCATCAGAGATGACAGGGCTGGAAACACC.

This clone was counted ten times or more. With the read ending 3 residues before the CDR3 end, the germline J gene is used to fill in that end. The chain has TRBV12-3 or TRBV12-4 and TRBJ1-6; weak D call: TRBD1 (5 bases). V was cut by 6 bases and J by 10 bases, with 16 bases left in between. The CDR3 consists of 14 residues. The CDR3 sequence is CASSHGGRGSPLHF. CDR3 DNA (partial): TGTGCCAGCAGCCACGGTGGGAGGGGCTCACCC.

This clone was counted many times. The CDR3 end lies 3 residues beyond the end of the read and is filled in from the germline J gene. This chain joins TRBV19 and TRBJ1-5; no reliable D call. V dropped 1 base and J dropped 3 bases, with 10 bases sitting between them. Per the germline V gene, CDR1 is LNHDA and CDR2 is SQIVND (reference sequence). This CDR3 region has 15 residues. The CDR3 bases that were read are TGTGCCAGTAGTATAGGCAGGCGACCCAATCAGCCC. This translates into CASSIGRRPNQP. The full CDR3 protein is CASSIGRRPNQPQHF.

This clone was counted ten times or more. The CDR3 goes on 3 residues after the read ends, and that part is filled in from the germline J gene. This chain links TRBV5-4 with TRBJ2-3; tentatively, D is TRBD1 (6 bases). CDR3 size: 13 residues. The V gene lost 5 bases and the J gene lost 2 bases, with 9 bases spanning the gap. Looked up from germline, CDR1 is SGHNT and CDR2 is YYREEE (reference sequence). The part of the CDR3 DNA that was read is TGTGCCAGCAGATGGGACAACACAGATACG. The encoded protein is CASRWDNTDT. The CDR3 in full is CASRWDNTDTQYF. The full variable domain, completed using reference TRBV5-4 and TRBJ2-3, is ETGVTQSPTHLIKTRGQQVTLRCSSQSGHNTVSWYQQALGQGPQFIFQYYREEENGRGNFPPRFSGLQFPNYSSELNVNALELDDSALYLCASRWDNTDTQYFGPGTRLTVL.

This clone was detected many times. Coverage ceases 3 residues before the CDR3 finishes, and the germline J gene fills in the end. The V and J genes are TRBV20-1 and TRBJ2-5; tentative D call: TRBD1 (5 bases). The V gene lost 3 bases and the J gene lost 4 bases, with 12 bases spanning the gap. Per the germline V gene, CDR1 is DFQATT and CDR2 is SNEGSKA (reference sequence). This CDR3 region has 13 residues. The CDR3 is CSARGPPRETQYF. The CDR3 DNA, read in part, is TGCAGTGCTAGGGGGCCCCCAAGAGAGACC.

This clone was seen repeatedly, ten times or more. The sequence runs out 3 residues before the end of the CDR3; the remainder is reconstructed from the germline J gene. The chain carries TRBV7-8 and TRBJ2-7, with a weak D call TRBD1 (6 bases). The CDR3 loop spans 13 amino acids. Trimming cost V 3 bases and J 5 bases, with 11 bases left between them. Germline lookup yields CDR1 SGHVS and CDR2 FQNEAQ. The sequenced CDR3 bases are TGTGCCAGCAGCTTCGTGGGGGCTAACGAG. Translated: CASSFVGANE. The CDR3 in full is CASSFVGANEQYF.

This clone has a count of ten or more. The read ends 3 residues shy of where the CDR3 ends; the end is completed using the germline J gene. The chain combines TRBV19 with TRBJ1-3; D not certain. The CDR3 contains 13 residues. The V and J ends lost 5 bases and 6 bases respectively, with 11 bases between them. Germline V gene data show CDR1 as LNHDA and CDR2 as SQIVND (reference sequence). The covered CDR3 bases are TGTGCCAGTAGTGTCGCAGGCCCAAACACC. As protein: CASSVAGPNT. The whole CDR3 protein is CASSVAGPNTIYF.

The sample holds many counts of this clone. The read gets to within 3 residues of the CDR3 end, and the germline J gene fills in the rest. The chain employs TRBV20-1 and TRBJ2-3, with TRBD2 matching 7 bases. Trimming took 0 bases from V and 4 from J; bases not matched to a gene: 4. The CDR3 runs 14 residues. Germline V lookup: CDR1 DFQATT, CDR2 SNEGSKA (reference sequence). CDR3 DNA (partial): TGCAGTGCTAGAGAGACTAGCTCCCCAGATACG. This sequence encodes CSARETSSPDT. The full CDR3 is CSARETSSPDTQYF.

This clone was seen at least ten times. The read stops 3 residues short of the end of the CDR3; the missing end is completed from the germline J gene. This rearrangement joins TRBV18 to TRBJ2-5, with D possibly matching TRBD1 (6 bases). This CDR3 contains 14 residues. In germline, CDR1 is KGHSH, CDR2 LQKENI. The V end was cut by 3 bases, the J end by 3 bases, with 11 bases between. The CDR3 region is CASSPQGLEETQYF. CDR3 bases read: TGTGCCAGCTCACCCCAGGGGTTAGAAGAGACC.

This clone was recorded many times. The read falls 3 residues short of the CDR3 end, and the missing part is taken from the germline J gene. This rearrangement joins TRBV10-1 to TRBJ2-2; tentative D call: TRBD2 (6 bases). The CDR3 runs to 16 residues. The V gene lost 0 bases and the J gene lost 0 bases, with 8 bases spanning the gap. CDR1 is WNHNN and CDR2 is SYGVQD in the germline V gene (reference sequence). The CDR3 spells CASSESWDSNTGELFF. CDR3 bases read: TGCGCCAGCAGTGAGTCTTGGGACTCGAACACCGGGGAG.